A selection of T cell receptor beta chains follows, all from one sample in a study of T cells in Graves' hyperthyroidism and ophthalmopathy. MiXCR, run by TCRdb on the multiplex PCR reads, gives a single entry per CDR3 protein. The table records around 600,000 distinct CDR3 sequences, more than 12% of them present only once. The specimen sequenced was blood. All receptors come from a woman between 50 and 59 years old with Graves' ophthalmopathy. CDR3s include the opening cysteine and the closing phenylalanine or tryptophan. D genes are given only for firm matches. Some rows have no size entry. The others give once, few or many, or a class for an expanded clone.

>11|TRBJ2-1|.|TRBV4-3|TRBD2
TGCGCGAGCGGGAGGTACAATAAGCAGTTCTTC
CASGRYNKQFF
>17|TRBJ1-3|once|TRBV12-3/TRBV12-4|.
TGTGCCAGCAGCCCGACTCCGGGACTCCCCTCTGGAAACACCGTATATTTT
CASSPTPGLPSGNTVYF
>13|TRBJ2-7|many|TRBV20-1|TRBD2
TGCAGTGCCGAGCGGGAGTCGGGGTACGAGCAGTACTTC
CSAERESGYEQYF
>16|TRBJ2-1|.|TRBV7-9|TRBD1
TGTGCCAGCAGCCCCAGGGGGACAGGGTTCTACAATGAGCAGTTCTTC
CASSPRGTGFYNEQFF
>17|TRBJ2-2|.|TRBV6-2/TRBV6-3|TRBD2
TGTGCCAGCAGTTTTCCCAGCGGGAGTGGGTACACCGGGGAGCTGTTTTTT
CASSFPSGSGYTGELFF
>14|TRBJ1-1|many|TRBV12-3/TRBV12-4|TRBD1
TGTGCCAGCAGCACCCGACAGGGGAACACTGAAGCTTTCTTT
CASSTRQGNTEAFF
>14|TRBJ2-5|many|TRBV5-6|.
TGTGCCAGCAGCTTGGTGGGACGCCGAGAGACCCAGTACTTC
CASSLVGRRETQYF
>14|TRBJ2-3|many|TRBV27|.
TGTGCCAGCAGTCTCGGGGCGTGGGGAGATACGCAGTATTTT
CASSLGAWGDTQYF
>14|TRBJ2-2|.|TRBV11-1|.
TGTGCCAGCAGCACCACTAGGTACACCGGGGAGCTGTTTTTT
CASSTTRYTGELFF
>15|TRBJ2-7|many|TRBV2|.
TGTGCCAGCAGGGGATCGCGGGCCAGTGCCTACGAGCAGTACTTC
CASRGSRASAYEQYF
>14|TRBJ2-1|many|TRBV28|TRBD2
TGTGCCAGCCGTCCGGGACTAGCGATGAATGAGCAGTTCTTC
CASRPGLAMNEQFF
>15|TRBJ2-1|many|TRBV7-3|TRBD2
TGTGCCAGCAGCTTATCGGCGGGAGGGGAACATGAGCAGTTCTTC
CASSLSAGGEHEQFF
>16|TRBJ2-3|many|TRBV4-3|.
TGCGCCAGCAGCCAAGTCGCGGGGATGCCCTCCCCCACGCAGTATTTT
CASSQVAGMPSPTQYF
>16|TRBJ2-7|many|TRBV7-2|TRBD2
TGTGCCAGCAGCACGGGGCATAGCGGGAGGGCCAACGAGCAGTACTTC
CASSTGHSGRANEQYF
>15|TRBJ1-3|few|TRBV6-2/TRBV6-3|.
TGTGCCAGCAGTCCCGTGGGCATCTCTGGAAACACCATATATTTT
CASSPVGISGNTIYF
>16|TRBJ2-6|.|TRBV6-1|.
TGTGCCAGCCGCGAACGAGGGGTTTTTGGGGCCAACGTCCTGACTTTC
CASRERGVFGANVLTF
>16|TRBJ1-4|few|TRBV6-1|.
TGTGCCAGCAGTTATGGAGGGAGGAGTACTAATGAAAAACTGTTTTTT
CASSYGGRSTNEKLFF
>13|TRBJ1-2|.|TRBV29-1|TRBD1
TGCGGCGTACCGGGACAGGAACACTATGGCTACACCTTC
CGVPGQEHYGYTF
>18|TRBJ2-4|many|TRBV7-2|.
TGTGCCAGCAGCTTATATAATTTAGCCGGGGTAGCCAAAAACATTCAGTACTTC
CASSLYNLAGVAKNIQYF
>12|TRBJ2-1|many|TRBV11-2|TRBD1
TGTGCCAGCAGCTTATACGGGACAGTCCAGTTCTTC
CASSLYGTVQFF
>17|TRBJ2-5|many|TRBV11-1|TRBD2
TGTGCCAGCAGCCTCACCCCTCCGGGAGCGGGACAAGAGACCCAGTACTTC
CASSLTPPGAGQETQYF
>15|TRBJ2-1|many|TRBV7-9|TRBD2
TGTGCCAGCAGCTTAGCCGGAGCGGGAAACAATGAGCAGTTCTTC
CASSLAGAGNNEQFF